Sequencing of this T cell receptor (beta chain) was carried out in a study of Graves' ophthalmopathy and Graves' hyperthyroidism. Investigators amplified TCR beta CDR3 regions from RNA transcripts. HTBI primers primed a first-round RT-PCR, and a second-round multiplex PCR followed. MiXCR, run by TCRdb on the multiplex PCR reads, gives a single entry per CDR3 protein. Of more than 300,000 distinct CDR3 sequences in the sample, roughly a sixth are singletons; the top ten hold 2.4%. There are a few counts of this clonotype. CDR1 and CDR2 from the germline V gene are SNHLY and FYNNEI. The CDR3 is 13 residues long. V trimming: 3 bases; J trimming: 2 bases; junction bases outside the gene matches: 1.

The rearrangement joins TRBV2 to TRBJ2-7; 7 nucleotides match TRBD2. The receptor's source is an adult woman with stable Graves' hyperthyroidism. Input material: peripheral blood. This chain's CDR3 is CASSESGAYEQYF. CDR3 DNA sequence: TGTGCCAGCAGTGAGAGCGGGGCCTACGAGCAGTACTTC. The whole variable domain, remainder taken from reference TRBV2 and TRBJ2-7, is EPEVTQTPSHQVTQMGQEVILRCVPISNHLYFYWYRQILGQKVEFLVSFYNNEISEKSEIFDDQFSVERPDGSNFTLKIRSTKLEDSAMYFCASSESGAYEQYFGPGTRLTVT.